The 8 T cell receptor beta chains below come from one sample, sequenced in a study of tumor-infiltrating lymphocytes in primary liver carcinoma. Reverse transcription of about 500 ng total RNA with a constant-region primer produced TCR beta cDNA. Three nested multiplex PCR rounds, a slightly modified ARM-PCR method, built the TCR beta libraries. TRBV1-TRBV30 forward primers paired with a C-beta reverse primer drove the first two PCR rounds, ten to eleven cycles each. Each CDR3 protein is one row after TCRdb ran MiXCR on the multiplex PCR reads. The sample comprises tens of thousands of distinct CDR3 sequences, 72% of which are singletons, and less than 20% rests with the top ten. Co-extraction of both nucleic acids (RNA and DNA) used about 20-33 mg of unsorted bulk tissue. The sequencing input was liver tumor tissue from sampling region 1. Subset: tumor region T1, superior pole. These receptors all stem from a man between 35 and 55 years old with primary liver carcinoma and hepatitis B virus infection.

Comments on this clonotype: At one of its ends the junction is not consistent with the germline gene, which may arise from a read error. This chain joins TRBV11-2 and TRBJ2-3, with TRBD2 identical over 10 bases. Germline CDR1 SGHAT, CDR2 FQNNGV. CDR3 size: 16 residues. This CDR3 is CVSSLKGTSDTDTQYF. In nucleotides, the CDR3 is TGTGTCAGCAGCTTAAAAGGGACTAGCGACACAGATACGCAGTATTTC. The whole variable domain, remainder taken from reference TRBV11-2 and TRBJ2-3, is EAGVAQSPRYKIIEKRQSVAFWCNPISGHATLYWYQQILGQGPKLLIQFQNNGVVDDSQLPKDRFSAERLKGVDSTLKIQPAKLEDSAVYLCVSSLKGTSDTDTQYFGPGTRLTVL.

Worth noting for this clonotype: A read error may account for a junction end that differs from germline. The rearrangement links TRBV11-2 to TRBJ2-5; D perhaps matches TRBD2 (6 bases). CDR3 length: 16 residues. Germline CDR1 SGHAT, CDR2 FQNNGV. The CDR3 region is CVSSLGNSGPGETQCF. CDR3 in DNA: TGTGTCAGCAGCTTAGGGAATAGCGGCCCGGGGGAGACCCAGTGCTTC.

The table lists this clonotype with a few counts. A much more abundant neighbour one base away suggests this may be a read error. The V and J genes are TRBV2 and TRBJ2-5, with D perhaps matching TRBD1 (5 bases). With 10 bases removed from V and 7 bases from J, the gap between germline ends came to 13 bases. CDR1 and CDR2 (germline): SNHLY, FYNNEI. CDR3 size: 11 residues. The CDR3 region has the DNA TGTGCCACATTGACAGAAGGGACCCAGTACTTC. Encoded protein: CATLTEGTQYF.

V and J are TRBV29-1 and TRBJ2-3; D is unclear. The CDR3 runs to 12 residues. Germline V lookup: CDR1 SQVTM, CDR2 ANQGSEA. V lost 8 bases and J lost 5, with 14 bases in between. Here the CDR3 DNA reads TGCAGCATTACCCTAGGGATAGATACGCAGTATTTT. This sequence encodes CSITLGIDTQYF.

As concerns this clonotype: The CDR3 carries no conserved terminal phenylalanine or tryptophan, so it likely arises from a read error. The chain carries TRBV11-2 and TRBJ2-7; no definite D call. The germline CDR1 and CDR2 sequences are SGHAT and FQNNGV. The CDR3 spans 14 residues. The ends were cut back, 5 bases at V and 4 bases at J, with 15 bases in the middle. CDR3 bases: TGTGCCAGCAGCCTGCAAGCTGTAACTTACGAGCAGTACTTA. As protein: CASSLQAVTYEQYL.

On this clonotype itself: This sequence may be a read error, since a much larger clone differs from it by one base. This sequence joins TRBV7-9 and TRBJ2-7; 9 nucleotides align to TRBD1. Germline V CDR1 and CDR2: SEHNR, FQNEAQ (reference sequence). The CDR3 is 17 residues long. This CDR3 is CASNLRSRTGVNNEQYF. The CDR3 DNA follows: TGTGCCAGCAACTTAAGATCCAGGACAGGGGTGAATAACGAGCAGTACTTC.

Turning to this clonotype: Its ends do not fully match the called genes, so a read error is possible. The chain joins TRBV6-5 to TRBJ2-1, with 8 bases aligning to TRBD2. Germline V lookup: CDR1 MNHEY, CDR2 SVGAGI. This CDR3 is 14 amino acids long. CDR3 in amino acids: CASARLASYNEQLF. For the CDR3, the DNA is TGTGCCAGTGCCCGACTAGCGTCATATAATGAGCAGCTCTTC.

This clonotype was seen just once. Mismatch with germline at one junction end may stem from a read error. The chain links TRBV11-2 to TRBJ1-3, with D tentatively TRBD1 (5 bases). This CDR3 is 13 amino acids long. CDR1 is SGHAT, CDR2 FQNNGV, per germline. The CDR3 DNA is TGTGCATCAACCCAGGGAGCTGGAAACACCATGTATTTT. Protein product: CASTQGAGNTMYF. The whole variable domain, filled in from reference TRBV11-2 and TRBJ1-3, reads EAGVAQSPRYKIIEKRQSVAFWCNPISGHATLYWYQQILGQGPKLLIQFQNNGVVDDSQLPKDRFSAERLKGVDSTLKIQPAKLEDSAVYLCASTQGAGNTMYFGEGSWLTVV.